This T cell receptor beta chain came from a study of blood T cell repertoires in COVID-19. In the study overall: Researchers got acute and convalescent COVID-19 samples from the United States, Italy and Spain. PBMCs, B-cell-depleted T cells, or T cells provided the cDNA or gDNA that made up the material.

Generated by immunoSEQ multiplex PCR, the TCRdb table keeps only in-frame clones and is missing some. Of around 120,000 clones listed, approximately 82% are singletons. The CDR3 is 14 residues long. Per the germline V gene, CDR1 is SGHDT and CDR2 is YYEEEE. V gave up 0 bases and J gave up 2 bases, with 7 bases separating them. The TCR sequence derives from a man between 65 and 80 years old with active or convalescent COVID-19. The genes are TRBV5-6 and TRBJ2-3; no definite D call. The sequenced sample consisted of peripheral blood. CDR3 DNA: TGTGCCAGCAGCTTGGGCAGTTACACAGATACGCAGTATTTT. Protein: CASSLGSYTDTQYF. The variable domain in full, completed from reference TRBV5-6 and TRBJ2-3, reads DAGVTQSPTHLIKTRGQQVTLRCSPKSGHDTVSWYQQALGQGPQFIFQYYEEEERQRGNFPDRFSGHQFPNYSSELNVNALLLGDSALYLCASSLGSYTDTQYFGPGTRLTVL.